Below, 20 T cell receptor beta chains from the same sample are listed, as sequenced in a study of human thymus T cells. Some clones are missing from TCRdb's copy, which holds only in-frame ones; the method was immunoSEQ multiplex PCR. The sample records tens of thousands of clones, 85% to 95% being singletons. From resections taken during corrective heart surgery, the thymus tissue was obtained. The source material was thymus tissue. The receptors originated from a girl less than two years old with a congenital heart defect but otherwise immunologically healthy.

The gene calls are TRBV5-1 and TRBJ2-1; possibly TRBD2 for D (6 bases). Trimming stripped 0 bases from V and 0 bases from J, with 13 bases between. This CDR3 has 17 residues. Germline lookup yields CDR1 SGHRS and CDR2 YFSETQ. The DNA of the CDR3 is TGCGCCAGCAGCTTGGGAGGTAGCGGAAGCTCCTACAATGAGCAGTTCTTC. Its translation: CASSLGGSGSSYNEQFF.

The chain couples TRBV5-6 to TRBJ1-3, with D maybe TRBD1 (5 bases). CDR3 size: 15 residues. Germline CDR1 is SGHDT and CDR2 is YYEEEE. V was shortened by 0 bases and J by 0 bases, with 7 bases between the two germline ends. CDR3 sequence: CASSLDRSSGNTIYF. CDR3 DNA: TGTGCCAGCAGCTTGGACAGGAGCTCTGGAAACACCATATATTTT.

This sequence joins TRBV9 and TRBJ2-3, with D hard to call. This CDR3 spans 14 amino acids. V gave up 4 bases and J gave up 1 base, with 10 bases separating them. CDR1 and CDR2 (germline): SGDLS, YYNGEE. CDR3 residues: CASSFTPGTDTQYF. CDR3 sequence (DNA): TGTGCCAGCAGCTTTACCCCTGGCACAGATACGCAGTATTTT.

V and J are TRBV4-1 and TRBJ2-3, with 14 bases identical to TRBD2. Trimming at V came to 4 bases and at J to 3 bases, leaving 3 bases not matched to a gene. The CDR3 is 16 residues long. Looked up from germline, CDR1 is MGHRA and CDR2 is YSYEKL. CDR3 region: CASSLRTSGRTDTQYF. The CDR3 DNA follows: TGCGCCAGCAGCCTAAGGACTAGCGGGAGGACAGATACGCAGTATTTT.

This sequence joins TRBV4-3 and TRBJ2-1, with 12 bases that match TRBD2. The CDR3 sequence is 15 residues long. The germline V gene has CDR1 LGHNA and CDR2 YSLEER. Trimming cost V 4 bases and J 8 bases; bases outside gene matches: 6. CDR3: CASSPVTSGSDEQFF. CDR3 sequence (DNA): TGCGCCAGCAGCCCAGTGACTAGCGGGAGCGATGAGCAGTTCTTC.

This clone has more than one count but fewer than ten. CDR3 in amino acids: CASSDEGVGEQYF. The CDR3 DNA is TGTGCCAGCAGTGACGAGGGGGTTGGCGAGCAGTACTTC. V is TRBV2 and J is TRBJ2-7; perhaps TRBD1 as D (6 bases). Germline CDR1 SNHLY, CDR2 FYNNEI. CDR3 length: 13 residues. Trimming shortened V by 3 bases and J by 6 bases, and 12 bases separated the two germline ends.

This sequence joins TRBV27 and TRBJ2-3; 9 nucleotides match TRBD1. The V and J ends lost 3 bases and 5 bases, in that order; junction bases with no gene match: 12. The CDR3 length is 17 residues. Germline V gene data show CDR1 as MNHEY and CDR2 as SMNVEV (reference sequence). CDR3 protein: CASSFSGTGTWEDTQYF. The CDR3 DNA sequence: TGTGCCAGCAGTTTTTCCGGGACAGGGACCTGGGAAGATACGCAGTATTTT.

The chain couples TRBV12-5 to TRBJ2-3, with TRBD2 matching 12 bases. V shed 3 bases, J shed 1 base, and the junction held 5 bases outside the gene matches. CDR1 and CDR2 (germline): LGHNT, FRNRAP. The CDR3 runs 17 residues. The DNA for the CDR3 is TGTGCTAGTGGTTTCCCTCGGACTAGCGGGGGCACAGATACGCAGTATTTT. Translating it yields CASGFPRTSGGTDTQYF.

The V and J genes are TRBV28 and TRBJ2-5; 7 bases align to TRBD1. Germline V lookup: CDR1 MDHEN, CDR2 SYDVKM. The CDR3 is made up of 17 amino acids. V trimming: 6 bases; J trimming: 3 bases; junction bases outside the gene matches: 16. The CDR3 sequence is CASSHGRQGLGEETQYF. As DNA, the CDR3 is TGTGCCAGCAGCCATGGGAGACAGGGCTTGGGAGAAGAGACCCAGTACTTC.

The chain is built from TRBV19 and TRBJ2-3, with 10 bases that match TRBD2. Germline trimming cut 4 bases from V and 6 bases from J; bases unmatched to any gene: 13. Per the germline V gene, CDR1 is LNHDA and CDR2 is SQIVND (reference sequence). There are 17 residues in the CDR3. CDR3 in amino acids: CASSTLLASGGEDTQYF. The CDR3 nucleotides are TGTGCCAGTAGTACGCTTCTGGCTAGCGGGGGTGAGGATACGCAGTATTTT.

The CDR3, as DNA: TGTGCCAGCAGACCGGGACAGGTTAATTCCTCTGGGGCCAACGTCCTGACTTTC. Residues: CASRPGQVNSSGANVLTF. The V call is TRBV25-1, the J call TRBJ2-6, with 8 bases that match TRBD1. Germline V gene lookup returns CDR1 MGHDK and CDR2 SYGVNS. CDR3 size: 18 residues. V shed 6 bases, J shed 0 bases, and the junction held 10 bases outside the gene matches.

J is TRBJ1-1 and V is TRBV5-4; TRBD1 might be the D (5 bases). This CDR3 contains 14 residues. CDR1 SGHNT and CDR2 YYREEE come from the germline V gene (reference sequence). Trimming took 1 base from V and 4 from J, leaving 11 bases between them. The CDR3 DNA is TGTGCCAGCAGCTTGTCTGGGGCTGGCACTGAAGCTTTCTTT. Protein product: CASSLSGAGTEAFF.

This sequence joins TRBV5-1 and TRBJ2-5; a weak D match, TRBD2 (6 bases). This CDR3 is 15 amino acids long. The V end lost 4 bases, the J end lost 2 bases, and 15 bases lay between the germline ends. Germline V gene lookup returns CDR1 SGHRS and CDR2 YFSETQ. CDR3 residues: CASSPSGLKQETQYF. CDR3 in DNA: TGCGCCAGCAGCCCCTCCGGACTAAAGCAAGAGACCCAGTACTTC.

V gene TRBV25-1 combines with J gene TRBJ2-7, with TRBD1 as a possible D gene (7 bases). The V end lost 6 bases, the J end lost 5 bases, and 17 bases lay between the germline ends. This CDR3 contains 14 residues. The germline V gene encodes CDR1 MGHDK and CDR2 SYGVNS. This CDR3 is CASRDPRGAHEQYF. CDR3 nucleotide sequence: TGTGCCAGCAGGGACCCCAGGGGGGCCCACGAGCAGTACTTC.

The chain couples TRBV7-9 to TRBJ2-5, with 11 bases fitting TRBD1. Unmatched junction bases numbered 11, after V lost 1 base and J lost 1 base. Looked up from germline, CDR1 is SEHNR and CDR2 is FQNEAQ (reference sequence). The CDR3 extends over 19 amino acids. The CDR3 sequence is CASSLEGQGEPAVQETQYF. The CDR3 DNA is TGTGCCAGCAGCTTAGAGGGACAGGGGGAGCCAGCGGTCCAAGAGACCCAGTACTTC.

This chain joins TRBV27 and TRBJ1-2; 9 nucleotides agree with TRBD1. The CDR3 extends over 21 amino acids. Trimming took 2 bases from V and 1 from J; bases not matched to a gene: 20. Germline values: CDR1 MNHEY, CDR2 SMNVEV (reference sequence). The CDR3 DNA sequence: TGTGCCAGCAGTTTAACCTGGAATTCGGGGCGGACAGGGGACCTTAACTATGGCTACACCTTC. Residues: CASSLTWNSGRTGDLNYGYTF.

This clone was detected only once. V usage is TRBV5-4 and J usage is TRBJ2-1, with 8 positions matching TRBD2. The CDR3 spans 16 residues. The V segment lost 0 bases and the J segment 8 bases; nucleotides outside the gene matches: 10. CDR1 and CDR2 from the germline V gene are SGHNT and YYREEE (reference sequence). CDR3 bases: TGTGCCAGCAGCTTGGGGTCGACGGGAGGGCAAGATGAGCAGTTCTTC. Its translation is CASSLGSTGGQDEQFF.

The V and J genes are TRBV7-2 and TRBJ2-3, with 13 bases matching TRBD2. V shed 5 bases, J shed 4 bases, and the junction held 3 bases outside the gene matches. The CDR3 spans 15 residues. CDR1 and CDR2 (germline): SGHTA, FQGNSA. The CDR3 loop reads CASSRGLAGSDTQYF. The DNA of the CDR3 is TGTGCCAGCAGCCGGGGACTAGCGGGATCAGATACGCAGTATTTT.

V is TRBV19 and J is TRBJ1-1; weak D call: TRBD1 (5 bases). CDR3 length: 14 residues. Trimming stripped 3 bases from V and 11 bases from J, with 19 bases between. Germline V CDR1 and CDR2: LNHDA, SQIVND (reference sequence). For the CDR3, the DNA is TGTGCCAGTAGTATTTGGGGCAGTGATCTCGGGGCTTTCTTT. It yields the protein CASSIWGSDLGAFF.

This clone was counted once. The chain has TRBV7-2 and TRBJ2-5; D is uncertain. Germline V lookup: CDR1 SGHTA, CDR2 FQGNSA. This CDR3 contains 16 residues. Trimming pared 0 bases from V and 2 bases from J, leaving 13 bases between. This CDR3 is CASSLAAAAPQETQYF. Here the CDR3 DNA reads TGTGCCAGCAGCTTAGCGGCGGCAGCTCCGCAAGAGACCCAGTACTTC.